The rows below give T cell receptor beta chains drawn from one sample of a study of long-term antiretroviral therapy in people with HIV. The table came from immunoSEQ multiplex PCR; TCRdb's copy has only in-frame clones and leaves some out. The table records tens of thousands of clones, about 88% of them present only once. The material was unsorted PBMCs, obtained just before starting antiretroviral therapy. Source of these receptors: a woman aged 18-29 years with HIV. CDR3s include the opening cysteine and the closing phenylalanine or tryptophan. Fields, in order: clone size, V gene, D gene, J gene, CDR3 protein. A D gene is named only where the DNA matches it firmly. Some rows have no size entry. The others give once, few or many, or a class for an expanded clone.

.	TRBV9	TRBD1	TRBJ2-6	CASSVDRTGGVSGANVLTF
few	TRBV11-2	.	TRBJ1-4	CASSHPAIGGNEKLFF
.	TRBV13	.	TRBJ2-5	CASSRDRIQETQYF
.	TRBV18	.	TRBJ1-3	CASSPRDRGNTIYF
once	TRBV18	.	TRBJ1-4	CASSPGGKLFF
.	TRBV11-2	.	TRBJ2-3	CASSFWGGGPDTQYF
.	TRBV4-3	.	TRBJ2-1	CASSQDGIGRYNEQFF
.	TRBV11-2	.	TRBJ2-5	CASSLWSPKNERAKETQYF
.	TRBV13	TRBD1	TRBJ2-1	CASSSRDRGDNEQFF
.	TRBV19	TRBD1	TRBJ2-7	CASSISQTGTHEQYF
.	TRBV7-2	TRBD2	TRBJ2-7	CASSLAPKTSGRAYYEQYF
.	TRBV27	.	TRBJ2-7	CASSLGIFPAYEQYF
.	TRBV7-3	.	TRBJ2-3	CASSPDPSDTQYF
.	TRBV7-9	TRBD2	TRBJ2-1	CASSLGRGLATYNEQFF
.	TRBV6-5	.	TRBJ1-1	CASKIGQNTEAFF
.	TRBV6-5	TRBD1	TRBJ1-3	CASSYSRKPQGNTIYF
.	TRBV9	TRBD2	TRBJ2-2	CASSVTSGRAGELFF
.	TRBV28	.	TRBJ2-1	CASSLGGHNEQFF
.	TRBV14	.	TRBJ1-2	CASSHPWGGFDGYTF
.	TRBV7-3	TRBD1	TRBJ1-1	CASSVGQGTEAFF
.	TRBV4-3	TRBD2	TRBJ2-1	CASSQGVKAGGYNEQFF
few	TRBV9	TRBD1	TRBJ1-2	CASSVNRGDDNYGYTF
.	TRBV7-2	.	TRBJ2-7	CASSLAFTDEQYF
once	TRBV7-8	.	TRBJ1-3	CASSFIGGNTIYF
.	TRBV9	TRBD2	TRBJ2-2	CASSVVAGDTGELFF
once	TRBV11-1	.	TRBJ2-5	CASAGSGQETQYF
.	TRBV7-9	TRBD2	TRBJ2-5	CASSPGLADQETQYF
.	TRBV28	.	TRBJ1-2	CASSPPGLDRGGYTF
.	TRBV7-3	.	TRBJ2-3	CASSLTTYPDTQYF
.	TRBV5-1	TRBD2	TRBJ2-3	CASTTRDGRTDTQYF
.	TRBV28	.	TRBJ1-1	CASSLNPGYTEAFF
.	TRBV9	.	TRBJ2-1	CASSGDNEQFF
.	TRBV4-3	.	TRBJ2-3	CASSQKPLSGYTDTQYF
.	TRBV6-6	.	TRBJ2-7	CASSSSEQYF
.	TRBV5-4	.	TRBJ2-5	CASSSSGETQYF
once	TRBV7-2	.	TRBJ2-3	CASSFDGTYTDTQYF
once	TRBV4-2	TRBD1	TRBJ2-7	CASSQGGQGVLAEQYF
.	TRBV6-6	.	TRBJ1-1	CACLGQLNTEAFF
.	TRBV4-1	.	TRBJ2-7	CASSQTTESSYEQYF
.	TRBV28	.	TRBJ1-2	CASRTSSGYTF